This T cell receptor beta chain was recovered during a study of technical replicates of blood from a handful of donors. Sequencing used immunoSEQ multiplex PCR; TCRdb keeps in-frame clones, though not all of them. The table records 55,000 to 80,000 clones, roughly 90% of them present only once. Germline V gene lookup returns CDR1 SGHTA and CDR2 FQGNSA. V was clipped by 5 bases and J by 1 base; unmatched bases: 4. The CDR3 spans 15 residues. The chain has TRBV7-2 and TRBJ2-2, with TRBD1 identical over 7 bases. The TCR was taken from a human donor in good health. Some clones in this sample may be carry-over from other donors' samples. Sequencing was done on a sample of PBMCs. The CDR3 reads CASSPDRVNTGELFF. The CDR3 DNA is TGTGCCAGCAGCCCCGACAGGGTGAACACCGGGGAGCTGTTTTTT.